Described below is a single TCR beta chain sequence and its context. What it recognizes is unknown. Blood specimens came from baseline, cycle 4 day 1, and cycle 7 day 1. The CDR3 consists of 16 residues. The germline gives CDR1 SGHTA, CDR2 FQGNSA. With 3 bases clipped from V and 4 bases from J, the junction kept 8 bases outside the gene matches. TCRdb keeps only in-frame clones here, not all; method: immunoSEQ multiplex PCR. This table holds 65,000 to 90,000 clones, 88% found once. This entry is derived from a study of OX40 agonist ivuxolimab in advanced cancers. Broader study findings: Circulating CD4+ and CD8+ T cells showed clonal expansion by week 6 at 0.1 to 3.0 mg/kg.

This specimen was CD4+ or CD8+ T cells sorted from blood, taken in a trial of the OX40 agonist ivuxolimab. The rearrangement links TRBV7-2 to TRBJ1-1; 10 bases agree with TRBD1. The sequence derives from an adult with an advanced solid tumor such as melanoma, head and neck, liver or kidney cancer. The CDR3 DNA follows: TGTGCCAGCAGCTTCTCAAGACAGGGGGCTGGCACTGAAGCTTTCTTT. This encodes CASSFSRQGAGTEAFF.